Presented here are 18 T cell receptor beta chains from one specimen sequenced in a study of CD8 T cells in Susac syndrome. An amount of RNA that ranged from roughly 0.5 to 1 ug was reverse transcribed with random hexamers. TCRdb fed the immunoSEQ multiplex PCR reads into MiXCR, producing one record per CDR3 protein. The sample has some 180,000 distinct CDR3 sequences; about 94% are singletons. The sequencing sample was made of CD4+ T cells from PBMCs. Every receptor here comes from a human donor in good health.

The chain uses TRBV27 and TRBJ2-1; 10 bases line up with TRBD2. Looked up from germline, CDR1 is MNHEY and CDR2 is SMNVEV (reference sequence). Unmatched junction bases numbered 5, after V lost 2 bases and J lost 4 bases. This CDR3 contains 16 residues. The CDR3 spells CASSLRVLAGYNEQFF. CDR3 DNA: TGTGCCAGCAGTTTAAGGGTACTAGCGGGATACAATGAGCAGTTCTTC.

The chain recombines TRBV29-1 with TRBJ1-1; no clear D gene. V lost 6 bases to trimming and J lost 6 bases, with 14 bases between them. The CDR3 consists of 12 residues. The germline CDR1 and CDR2 sequences are SQVTM and ANQGSEA. CDR3 sequence reads: CSVNRQGAEAFF. CDR3 DNA: TGCAGCGTCAACCGACAAGGCGCTGAAGCTTTCTTT.

This clonotype was counted a single time. V and J are TRBV24-1 and TRBJ2-1; 15 bases match TRBD2. The germline gives CDR1 KGHDR, CDR2 SFDVKD. This CDR3 is built from 17 residues. Unmatched junction bases numbered 9, after V lost 5 bases and J lost 8 bases. The CDR3 bases are TGTGCCACCAGTGGCCCTGGACTAGCGGGAGGGCCATATGAGCAGTTCTTC. This encodes CATSGPGLAGGPYEQFF.

The V call is TRBV2, the J call TRBJ2-5; no clear D. Trimming took off 8 bases at V and 1 base at J, with 11 bases between the two ends. Germline lookup yields CDR1 SNHLY and CDR2 FYNNEI. CDR3 length: 13 residues. The DNA for the CDR3 is TGTGCCAGCTTGCGGAATTTCCAAGAGACCCAGTACTTC. The encoded protein is CASLRNFQETQYF.

V gene TRBV29-1 combines with J gene TRBJ2-1; a weak D match, TRBD2 (6 bases). The CDR3 totals 14 residues. Trimming stripped 3 bases from V and 5 bases from J, with 14 bases between. The germline CDR1 and CDR2 sequences are SQVTM and ANQGSEA. This chain's CDR3 is CSVDLGRNDNEQFF. CDR3 nucleotides: TGCAGCGTTGATCTGGGGAGGAACGACAATGAGCAGTTCTTC.

Written as DNA, the CDR3 is TGTGCCAGCAGCGTAGGTTTCGGCAATGAGCAGTTCTTC. Amino acids: CASSVGFGNEQFF. The chain recombines TRBV9 with TRBJ2-1; D is unresolved. The CDR3 is made up of 13 amino acids. CDR1 SGDLS and CDR2 YYNGEE come from the germline V gene. V lost 0 bases, J lost 6 bases, and 7 bases lay in between.

DNA of the CDR3: TGTGCCAGCAGCTCGAGGACAGGGGGCAATGAGCAGTTCTTC. Protein sequence: CASSSRTGGNEQFF. The chain carries TRBV11-2 and TRBJ2-1; 10 bases map to TRBD1. Germline V gene lookup returns CDR1 SGHAT and CDR2 FQNNGV. The CDR3 spans 14 residues. The V gene end was trimmed by 4 bases and the J gene end by 6 bases; junction bases not matched to a gene: 3.

The V and J genes are TRBV30 and TRBJ2-7; the D gene could be TRBD1 or TRBD2 (5 bases each). The CDR3 length is 13 residues. V lost 3 bases to trimming and J lost 3 bases, with 12 bases between them. Germline values: CDR1 GTSNPN, CDR2 SVGIG (reference sequence). The CDR3: CAWRRGPHYEQYF. DNA for the CDR3: TGTGCCTGGAGGAGGGGACCGCACTACGAGCAGTACTTC.

The V and J genes are TRBV7-8 and TRBJ2-3, with D tentatively TRBD1 or TRBD2 (6 bases each). V was trimmed by 1 base and J by 6 bases, leaving 14 bases between them. The germline V gene has CDR1 SGHVS and CDR2 FQNEAQ. The CDR3 length is 15 residues. CDR3: CASSLGGAPSDTQYF. As DNA, the CDR3 is TGTGCCAGCAGCTTAGGGGGGGCGCCTTCTGATACGCAGTATTTT.

J is TRBJ2-5 and V is TRBV2; a possible D gene is TRBD1 (5 bases). Trimming removed 2 bases from V and 5 bases from J, with 12 bases in between. CDR1 is SNHLY, CDR2 FYNNEI, per germline. The CDR3 sequence is 14 residues long. CDR3 in DNA: TGTGCCAGCAGTGAACACCCAAAGGGGGAGACCCAGTACTTC. Amino acid sequence: CASSEHPKGETQYF.

The rearrangement links TRBV5-1 to TRBJ2-3; TRBD2 agrees at 9 bases. V shed 1 base, J shed 1 base, and the junction held 7 bases outside the gene matches. This CDR3 contains 17 residues. In germline, CDR1 is SGHRS, CDR2 YFSETQ. The CDR3 region is CASSLRGSGSGTDTQYF. In DNA, the CDR3 is TGCGCCAGCAGCTTGCGGGGTAGCGGGAGTGGCACAGATACGCAGTATTTT. The whole variable domain, filled in from reference TRBV5-1 and TRBJ2-3, reads KAGVTQTPRYLIKTRGQQVTLSCSPISGHRSVSWYQQTPGQGLQFLFEYFSETQRNKGNFPGRFSGRQFSNSRSEMNVSTLELGDSALYLCASSLRGSGSGTDTQYFGPGTRLTVL.

This clonotype showed up just once. This chain uses TRBV5-1 with TRBJ1-1; unclear D gene. This CDR3 is 13 amino acids long. With 5 bases removed from V and 4 bases from J, the gap between germline ends came to 12 bases. The germline CDR1 and CDR2 sequences are SGHRS and YFSETQ. Here the CDR3 reads CASREPSITEAFF. In DNA form, the CDR3 reads TGCGCCAGCAGGGAGCCAAGCATCACTGAAGCTTTCTTT.

This clonotype was detected only once. The chain uses TRBV6-2 or TRBV6-3 and TRBJ2-1, with a weak D call TRBD2 (6 bases). Germline assignment: CDR1 MNHEY and CDR2 SVGEGT. V was pared by 2 bases and J by 6 bases, with 8 bases between. The CDR3 is made up of 13 amino acids. The CDR3 DNA sequence: TGTGCCAGCAGTTACCGGGGGTTCAATGAGCAGTTCTTC. Amino acid sequence: CASSYRGFNEQFF.

This chain joins TRBV20-1 and TRBJ2-7, with a possible D match to TRBD2 (5 bases). This CDR3 has 12 amino acids. V was pared by 3 bases and J by 3 bases, with 9 bases between. Germline V gene sequence: CDR1 DFQATT, CDR2 SNEGSKA (reference sequence). The CDR3 DNA follows: TGCAGTGCTAGTAGGGCGGGCTACGAGCAGTACTTC. Amino acids: CSASRAGYEQYF.

This rearrangement joins TRBV29-1 to TRBJ1-5; 7 positions agree with TRBD1. CDR3 length equals 13 residues. V lost 4 bases to trimming and J lost 2 bases; unmatched junction nucleotides: 2. CDR1 SQVTM and CDR2 ANQGSEA come from the germline V gene. CDR3 DNA sequence: TGCAGCGTTGGCGGGACAGGCAATCAGCCCCAGCATTTT. Amino acids: CSVGGTGNQPQHF.

The chain uses TRBV6-4 and TRBJ2-2; a possible D gene is TRBD2 (6 bases). This CDR3 contains 13 residues. Between the trimmed V and J ends, which lost 3 bases and 7 bases, there was a span of 9 bases. The germline V gene has CDR1 MRHNA and CDR2 SNTAGT. CDR3 in amino acids: CASSDRRDGELFF. Here the CDR3 DNA reads TGTGCCAGCAGTGATAGGCGGGACGGGGAGCTGTTTTTT.

The V gene is TRBV9, the J gene TRBJ1-1; D is uncertain. The length of the CDR3 is 14 residues. CDR1 is SGDLS, CDR2 YYNGEE, per germline. Trimming shortened V by 4 bases and J by 3 bases, and 13 bases separated the two germline ends. Here the CDR3 reads CASSPTTRDTEAFF. CDR3 nucleotide sequence: TGTGCCAGCAGCCCAACAACAAGAGACACTGAAGCTTTCTTT.

V is TRBV2 and J is TRBJ2-1, with 7 bases lining up with TRBD1. Germline assignment: CDR1 SNHLY and CDR2 FYNNEI. The CDR3 totals 14 residues. J lost 1 base, V lost 5 bases, and 2 bases had no gene match. CDR3 loop: CASSYRGSYNEQFF. The CDR3 DNA reads as TGTGCCAGCAGTTACAGGGGATCCTACAATGAGCAGTTCTTC.